Sequencing of this TCR beta chain was carried out in a study of T-cell reconstitution after alpha-beta-depleted transplantation in children. Construction of the TCRbeta library involved unique molecular identifiers. TCRdb re-analysed the PCR reads in MiXCR, keeping a single row per CDR3 protein. The sample has over 550,000 distinct CDR3 sequences; over 9.5% are singletons. Remarks on this clonotype: The conserved phenylalanine or tryptophan normally closing the CDR3 is absent here, so this likely arose from a read error.

This clonotype originated in a human donor who donated a stem cell graft to a child with acute myeloid leukemia. The sample in question was PBMCs from the stem cell graft donor, obtained from the stem cell graft.

This chain's CDR3 is CASSPPRTGGGGTQYC. In nucleotides, the CDR3 is TGTGCCAGCTCACCACCACGGACAGGGGGCGGCGGGACCCAGTACTGC. The chain is built from TRBV18 and TRBJ2-5, with TRBD1 identical over 11 bases. V gave up 0 bases and J gave up 7 bases; unmatched junction bases: 7. This CDR3 has 16 amino acids. The germline gives CDR1 KGHSH, CDR2 LQKENI.